This TCR beta chain was recorded in a study of blood T cell repertoires in COVID-19. Study as a whole: The origin of the acute and convalescent COVID-19 samples was the United States, Italy and Spain. PBMCs, B-cell-depleted T cells, or T cells were the source of the cDNA or gDNA that made up the material.

Original handling: The assay estimated nucleated cells by amplifying reference gene primers. This table comes from immunoSEQ multiplex PCR, and its TCRdb copy is limited to in-frame clones, with some not included. V and J calls and clone size are as listed in that table; D and trimming were resolved from the DNA. The profile covers 130,000 to 150,000 clones, with roughly 76% appearing a single time and 7% to 10% taken by the ten largest. The sequence derives from a human donor with acute or convalescent COVID-19. The donor label of this sample is uncertain. Sequences were obtained from peripheral blood.

CDR3 sequence (DNA): TGTGCCAGCAGCTTCGGGTCTAGCGGGGTTGAGACCCAGTACTTC. Its translation is CASSFGSSGVETQYF. This chain uses TRBV5-6 with TRBJ2-5; 9 bases map to TRBD2. The CDR3 has 15 amino acids. CDR1 SGHDT and CDR2 YYEEEE come from the germline V gene. Trimming cost V 2 bases and J 5 bases; bases outside gene matches: 7. Looking up the rest from reference TRBV5-6 and TRBJ2-5 gives the full variable domain: DAGVTQSPTHLIKTRGQQVTLRCSPKSGHDTVSWYQQALGQGPQFIFQYYEEEERQRGNFPDRFSGHQFPNYSSELNVNALLLGDSALYLCASSFGSSGVETQYFGPGTRLLVL.